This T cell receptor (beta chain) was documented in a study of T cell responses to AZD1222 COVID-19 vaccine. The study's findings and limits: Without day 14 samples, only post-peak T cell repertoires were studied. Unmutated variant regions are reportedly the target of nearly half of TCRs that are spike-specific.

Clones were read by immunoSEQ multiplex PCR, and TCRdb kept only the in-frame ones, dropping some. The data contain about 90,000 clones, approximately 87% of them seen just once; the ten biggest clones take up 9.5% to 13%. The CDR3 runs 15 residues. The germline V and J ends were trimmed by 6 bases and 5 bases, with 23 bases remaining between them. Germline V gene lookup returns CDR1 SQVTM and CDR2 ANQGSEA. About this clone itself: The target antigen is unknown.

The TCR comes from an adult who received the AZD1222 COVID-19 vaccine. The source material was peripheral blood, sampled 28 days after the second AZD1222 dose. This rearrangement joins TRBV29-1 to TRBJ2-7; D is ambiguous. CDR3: CSVAWRFSESHEQYF. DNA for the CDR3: TGCAGCGTCGCTTGGCGGTTTAGTGAGTCCCACGAGCAGTACTTC.